This T cell receptor (beta chain) appears in the sequencing data of a study of blood T cell repertoires in COVID-19. About the study: The United States, Italy and Spain supplied acute and convalescent COVID-19 samples. Sources were T cells, B-cell-depleted T cells, or PBMCs; the material itself was cDNA or gDNA.

In the authors' workflow: For nucleated cells, counts were estimated from reference gene primer amplification. The repertoire was sequenced with immunoSEQ multiplex PCR; TCRdb's copy has only in-frame clones and lacks some. Clonal size and the V and J genes are those of that table, whereas D and trimming came from the DNA. The sample consists of under 150,000 clones, more than 80% of them appearing once. From germline, CDR1 is LNHDA and CDR2 SQIVND (reference sequence). V dropped 5 bases and J dropped 6; count of bases not matched to a gene: 18. The CDR3 has 18 amino acids. This TCR came from a woman aged 80 or over in a cohort sampled during active or convalescent COVID-19. The chain carries TRBV19 and TRBJ2-1; 8 positions match TRBD1. Sequenced input: peripheral blood. The chain's CDR3 is CASSAASGGRHVPNEQFF. The CDR3 nucleotides are TGTGCCAGTAGTGCAGCTTCAGGGGGCCGCCACGTCCCCAATGAGCAGTTCTTC.